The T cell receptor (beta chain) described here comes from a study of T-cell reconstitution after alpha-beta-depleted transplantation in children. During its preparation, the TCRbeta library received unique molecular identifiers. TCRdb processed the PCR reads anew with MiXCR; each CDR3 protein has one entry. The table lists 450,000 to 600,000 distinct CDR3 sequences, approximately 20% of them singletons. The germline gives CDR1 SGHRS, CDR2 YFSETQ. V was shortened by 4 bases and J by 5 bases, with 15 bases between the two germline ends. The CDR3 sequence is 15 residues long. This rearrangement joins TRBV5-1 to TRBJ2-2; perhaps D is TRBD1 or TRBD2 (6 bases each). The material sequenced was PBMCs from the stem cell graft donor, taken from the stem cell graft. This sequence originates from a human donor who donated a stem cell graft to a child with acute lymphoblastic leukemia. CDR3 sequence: CASSPRRGNTGELFF. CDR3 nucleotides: TGCGCCAGCAGCCCGCGGAGGGGGAATACCGGGGAGCTGTTTTTT.